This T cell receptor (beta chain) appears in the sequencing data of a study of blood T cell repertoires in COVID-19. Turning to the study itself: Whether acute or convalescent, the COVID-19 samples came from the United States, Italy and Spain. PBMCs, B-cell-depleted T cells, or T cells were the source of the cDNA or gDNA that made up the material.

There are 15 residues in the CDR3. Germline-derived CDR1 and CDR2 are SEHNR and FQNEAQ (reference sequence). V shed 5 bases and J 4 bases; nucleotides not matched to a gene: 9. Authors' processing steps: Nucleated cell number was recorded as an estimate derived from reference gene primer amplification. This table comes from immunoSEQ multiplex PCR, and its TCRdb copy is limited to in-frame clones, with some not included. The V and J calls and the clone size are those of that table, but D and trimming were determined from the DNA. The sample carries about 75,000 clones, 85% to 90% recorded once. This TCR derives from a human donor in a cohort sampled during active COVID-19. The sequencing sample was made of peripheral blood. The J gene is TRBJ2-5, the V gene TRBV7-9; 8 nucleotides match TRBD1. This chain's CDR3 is CASSTRTGHLETQYF. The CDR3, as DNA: TGTGCCAGCAGCACCAGGACAGGGCACCTAGAGACCCAGTACTTC.